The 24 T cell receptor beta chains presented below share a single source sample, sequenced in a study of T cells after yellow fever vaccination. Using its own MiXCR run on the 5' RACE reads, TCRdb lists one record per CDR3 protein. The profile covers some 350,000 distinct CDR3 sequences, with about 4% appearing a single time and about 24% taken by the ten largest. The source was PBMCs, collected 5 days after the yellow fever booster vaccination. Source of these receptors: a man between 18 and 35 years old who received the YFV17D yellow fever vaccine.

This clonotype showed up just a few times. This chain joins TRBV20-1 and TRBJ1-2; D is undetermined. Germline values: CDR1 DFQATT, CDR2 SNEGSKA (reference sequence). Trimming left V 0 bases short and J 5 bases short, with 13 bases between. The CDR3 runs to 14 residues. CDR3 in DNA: TGCAGTGCTAGAGATCTAGGCGGAGGATATGGCTACACCTTC. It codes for CSARDLGGGYGYTF.

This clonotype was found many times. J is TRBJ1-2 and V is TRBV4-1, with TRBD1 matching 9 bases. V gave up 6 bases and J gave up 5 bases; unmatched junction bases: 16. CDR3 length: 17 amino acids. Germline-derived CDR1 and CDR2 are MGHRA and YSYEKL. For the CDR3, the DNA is TGCGCCAGCAGACCCGGACAGGGGAAAGGTGCCTCGTATGGCTACACCTTC. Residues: CASRPGQGKGASYGYTF.

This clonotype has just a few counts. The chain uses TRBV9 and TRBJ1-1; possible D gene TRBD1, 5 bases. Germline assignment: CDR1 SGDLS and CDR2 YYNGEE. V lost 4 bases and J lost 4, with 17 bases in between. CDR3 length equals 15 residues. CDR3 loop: CASSPDGGGITEAFF. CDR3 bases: TGTGCCAGCAGCCCTGATGGGGGGGGGATCACTGAAGCTTTCTTT.

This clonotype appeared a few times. The CDR3 sequence: CSARDRTGGWGTEAFF. The DNA of the CDR3 is TGCAGTGCTAGAGATAGGACGGGGGGCTGGGGCACTGAAGCTTTCTTT. The chain combines TRBV20-1 with TRBJ1-1; D possibly corresponds to TRBD1 (6 bases). Deletions cut 0 bases from V and 4 bases from J, with 18 bases between. The CDR3 has 16 amino acids. Germline loops: CDR1 DFQATT, CDR2 SNEGSKA (reference sequence).

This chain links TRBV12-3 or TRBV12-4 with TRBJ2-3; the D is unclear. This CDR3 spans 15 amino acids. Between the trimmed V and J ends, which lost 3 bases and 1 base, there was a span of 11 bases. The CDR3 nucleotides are TGTGCCAGCAGTTTGGTCATAATGGGCACAGATACGCAGTATTTT. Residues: CASSLVIMGTDTQYF.

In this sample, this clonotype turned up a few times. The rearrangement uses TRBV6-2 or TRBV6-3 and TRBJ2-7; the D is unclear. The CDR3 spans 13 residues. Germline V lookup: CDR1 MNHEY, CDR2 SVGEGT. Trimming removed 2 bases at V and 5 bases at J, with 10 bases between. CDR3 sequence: CASSYSGFHEQYF. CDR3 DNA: TGTGCCAGCAGTTACAGTGGTTTCCACGAGCAGTACTTC.

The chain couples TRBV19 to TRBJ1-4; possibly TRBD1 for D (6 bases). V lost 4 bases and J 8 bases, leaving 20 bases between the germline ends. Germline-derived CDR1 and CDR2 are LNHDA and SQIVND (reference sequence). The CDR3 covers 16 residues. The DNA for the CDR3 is TGTGCCAGTAGTACCCGGGACACCCTCAGAGGCGAAAAACTGTTTTTT. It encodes CASSTRDTLRGEKLFF.

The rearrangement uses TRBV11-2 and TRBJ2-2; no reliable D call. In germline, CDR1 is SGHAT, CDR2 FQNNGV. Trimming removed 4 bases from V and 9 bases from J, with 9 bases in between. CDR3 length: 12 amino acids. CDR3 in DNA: TGTGCCAGCAGCTCATTAAACCGGGAGCTGTTTTTT. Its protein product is CASSSLNRELFF.

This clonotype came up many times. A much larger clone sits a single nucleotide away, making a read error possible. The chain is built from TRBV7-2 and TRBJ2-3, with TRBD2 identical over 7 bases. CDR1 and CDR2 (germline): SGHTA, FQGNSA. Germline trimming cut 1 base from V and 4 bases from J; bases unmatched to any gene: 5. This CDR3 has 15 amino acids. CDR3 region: CASSLVGGRADTQYF. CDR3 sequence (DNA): TGTGCCAGCAGCTTAGTCGGGGGGAGGGCAGATACGCAGTATTTT.

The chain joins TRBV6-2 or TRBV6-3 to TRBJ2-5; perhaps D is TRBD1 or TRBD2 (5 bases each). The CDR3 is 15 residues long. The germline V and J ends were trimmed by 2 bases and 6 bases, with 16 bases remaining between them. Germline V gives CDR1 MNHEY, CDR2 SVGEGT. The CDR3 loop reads CASSYPGAERQTQYF. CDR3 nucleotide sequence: TGTGCCAGCAGTTACCCCGGGGCGGAGCGGCAGACCCAGTACTTC.

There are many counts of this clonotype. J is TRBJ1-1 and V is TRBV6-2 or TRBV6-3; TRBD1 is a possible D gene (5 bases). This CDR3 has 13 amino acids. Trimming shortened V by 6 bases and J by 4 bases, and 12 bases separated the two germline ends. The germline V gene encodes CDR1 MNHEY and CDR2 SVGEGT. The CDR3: CASSPGGSTEAFF. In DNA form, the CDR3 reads TGTGCCAGCAGCCCCGGGGGGAGCACTGAAGCTTTCTTT.

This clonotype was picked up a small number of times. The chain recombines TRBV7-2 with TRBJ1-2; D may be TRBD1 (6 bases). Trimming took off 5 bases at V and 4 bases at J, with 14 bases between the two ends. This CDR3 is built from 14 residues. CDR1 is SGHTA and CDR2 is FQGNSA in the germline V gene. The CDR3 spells CASSPDRRSYGYTF. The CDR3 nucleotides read TGTGCCAGCAGCCCCGACAGGCGTAGCTATGGCTACACCTTC. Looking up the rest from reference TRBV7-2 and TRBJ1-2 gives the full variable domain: GAGVSQSPSNKVTEKGKDVELRCDPISGHTALYWYRQSLGQGLEFLIYFQGNSAPDKSGLPSDRFSAERTGGSVSTLTIQRTQQEDSAVYLCASSPDRRSYGYTFGSGTRLTVV.

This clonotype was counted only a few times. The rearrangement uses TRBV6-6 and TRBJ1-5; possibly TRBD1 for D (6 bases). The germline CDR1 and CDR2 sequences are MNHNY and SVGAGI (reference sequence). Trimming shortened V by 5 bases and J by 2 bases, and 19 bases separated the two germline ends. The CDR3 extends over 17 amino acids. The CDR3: CASSRYRGARGNQPQHF. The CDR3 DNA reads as TGTGCCAGCAGTAGGTATCGGGGGGCGCGGGGCAATCAGCCCCAGCATTTT.

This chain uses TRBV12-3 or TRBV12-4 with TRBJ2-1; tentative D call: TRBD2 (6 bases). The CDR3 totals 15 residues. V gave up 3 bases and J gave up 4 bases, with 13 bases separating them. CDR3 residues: CASSFRQGGYNEQFF. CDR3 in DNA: TGTGCCAGCAGTTTTCGTCAGGGAGGTTACAATGAGCAGTTCTTC.

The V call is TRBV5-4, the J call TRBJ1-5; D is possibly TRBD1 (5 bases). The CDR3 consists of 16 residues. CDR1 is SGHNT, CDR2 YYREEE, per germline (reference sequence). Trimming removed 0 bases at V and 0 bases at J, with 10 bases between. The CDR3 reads CASSLGGPSSNQPQHF. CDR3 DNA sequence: TGTGCCAGCAGCTTGGGGGGACCCTCTAGCAATCAGCCCCAGCATTTT.

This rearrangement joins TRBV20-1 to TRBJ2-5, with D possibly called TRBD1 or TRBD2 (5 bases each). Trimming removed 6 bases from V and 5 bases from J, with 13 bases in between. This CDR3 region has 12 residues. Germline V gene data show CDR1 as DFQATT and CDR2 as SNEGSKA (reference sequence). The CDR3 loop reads CSAPRGGETQYF. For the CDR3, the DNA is TGCAGTGCACCAAGGGGCGGGGAGACCCAGTACTTC.

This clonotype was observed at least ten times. For the CDR3, the DNA is TGCGCCAGCAGCTTGGGGGGAAGCTCCTATAATTCACCCCTCCACTTT. It codes for CASSLGGSSYNSPLHF. The chain recombines TRBV5-1 with TRBJ1-6, with D unresolved. Trimming stripped 0 bases from V and 0 bases from J, with 7 bases between. The CDR3 consists of 16 residues. Germline CDR1 and CDR2: SGHRS and YFSETQ.

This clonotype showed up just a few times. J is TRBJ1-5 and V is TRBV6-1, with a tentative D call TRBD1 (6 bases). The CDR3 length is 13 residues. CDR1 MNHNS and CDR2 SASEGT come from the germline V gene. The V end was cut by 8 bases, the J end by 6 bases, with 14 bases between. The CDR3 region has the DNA TGTGCCAGCGGGGACACAGGTCGTCAGCCCCAGCATTTT. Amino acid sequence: CASGDTGRQPQHF.

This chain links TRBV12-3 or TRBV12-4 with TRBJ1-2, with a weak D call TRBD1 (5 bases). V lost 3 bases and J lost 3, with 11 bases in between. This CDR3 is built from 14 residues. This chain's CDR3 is CASSFTGGDYGYTF. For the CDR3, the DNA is TGTGCCAGCAGTTTCACGGGGGGAGACTATGGCTACACCTTC.

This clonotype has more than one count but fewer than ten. The CDR3 loop reads CASSRGRGLQETQYF. The CDR3 DNA reads as TGTGCCAGCAGTCGGGGCAGGGGACTACAAGAGACCCAGTACTTC. V is TRBV6-5 and J is TRBJ2-5, with TRBD2 as a possible D gene (7 bases). V gave up 5 bases and J gave up 2 bases, with 15 bases separating them. The CDR3 is 15 residues long. CDR1 is MNHEY, CDR2 SVGAGI, per germline.

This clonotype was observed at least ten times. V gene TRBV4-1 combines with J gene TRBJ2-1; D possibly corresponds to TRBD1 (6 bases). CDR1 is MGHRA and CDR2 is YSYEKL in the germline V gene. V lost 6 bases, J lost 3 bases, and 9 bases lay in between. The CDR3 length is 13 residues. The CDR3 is CASREQGYNEQFF. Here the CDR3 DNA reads TGCGCCAGCAGGGAACAGGGCTACAATGAGCAGTTCTTC.

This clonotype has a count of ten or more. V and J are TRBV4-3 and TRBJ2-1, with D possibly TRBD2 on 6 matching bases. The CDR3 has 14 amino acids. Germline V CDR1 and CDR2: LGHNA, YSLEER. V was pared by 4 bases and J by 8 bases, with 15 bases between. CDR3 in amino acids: CASSRGTLGYEQFF. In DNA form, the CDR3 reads TGCGCCAGCAGCCGAGGGACTTTAGGGTATGAGCAGTTCTTC.

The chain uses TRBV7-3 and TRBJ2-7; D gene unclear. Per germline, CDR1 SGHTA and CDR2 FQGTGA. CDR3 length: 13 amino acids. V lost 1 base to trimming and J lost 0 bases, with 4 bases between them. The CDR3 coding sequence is TGTGCCAGCAGCTTAAGGGTCTCCTACGAGCAGTACGTC. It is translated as CASSLRVSYEQYV.

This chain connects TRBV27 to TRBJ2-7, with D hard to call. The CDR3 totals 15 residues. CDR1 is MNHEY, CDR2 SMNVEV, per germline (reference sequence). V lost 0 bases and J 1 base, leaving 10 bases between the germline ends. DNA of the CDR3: TGTGCCAGCAGTTTATCCATAGCTTCGTCCTACGAGCAGTACTTC. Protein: CASSLSIASSYEQYF.